Each of the 26 T cell receptor beta chains below was sequenced from the same sample in a study of identical twins. TCRdb re-derived calls from the 5' RACE reads in MiXCR, one entry per CDR3 protein. This table has fewer than 800,000 distinct CDR3 sequences, roughly 6.6% appearing once. The data were also submitted as part of a second study, on yellow fever vaccine responses in identical twins.

The specimen sequenced was PBMCs. The source is a woman aged 18-29 years in good health.

This clonotype has just a few counts. The V call is TRBV28, the J call TRBJ2-3, with unresolved D. This CDR3 has 14 residues. V lost 6 bases, J lost 4 bases, and 14 bases lay in between. Germline assignment: CDR1 MDHEN and CDR2 SYDVKM. CDR3 amino acids: CASSTLSGADTQYF. In DNA, the CDR3 is TGTGCCAGCAGCACCCTCTCTGGGGCAGATACGCAGTATTTT.

Many counts were recorded for this clonotype. Without the conserved terminal phenylalanine or tryptophan, this CDR3 likely stems from a read error. No DNA is shown, since the ends of the CDR3 on it are uncertain; the CDR3 is the one TCRdb lists. The rearrangement joins TRBV7-9 to TRBJ1-2. 12 amino acids form the CDR3, both terminal residues included. Germline CDR1 reads SEHNR; CDR2 reads FQNEAQ (reference sequence). The chain's CDR3 is CASSNTAEPDIV.

This clonotype came up many times. The genes are TRBV3-1 and TRBJ2-7; 10 bases fit TRBD1. With V trimmed by 1 base and J by 0 bases, 0 bases remained unmatched. This CDR3 is built from 15 residues. The germline CDR1 and CDR2 sequences are LGHDT and YNNKEL (reference sequence). The CDR3 DNA follows: TGTGCCAGCAGCCAAGGGACAGGGGGCTCCTACGAGCAGTACTTC. Amino acid sequence: CASSQGTGGSYEQYF.

The chain joins TRBV4-1 to TRBJ2-5; maybe TRBD1 (6 bases). The CDR3 has 16 amino acids. Germline V CDR1 and CDR2: MGHRA, YSYEKL. V was clipped by 1 base and J by 0 bases, with 12 bases between them. CDR3 region: CASSQVGWTDQETQYF. The CDR3 bases are TGCGCCAGCAGCCAAGTCGGATGGACAGACCAAGAGACCCAGTACTTC.

This clonotype was seen many times. V and J are TRBV6-5 and TRBJ1-4; no reliable D call. The CDR3 has 16 residues. CDR1 is MNHEY and CDR2 is SVGAGI in the germline V gene. V was clipped by 0 bases and J by 1 base, with 9 bases between them. The CDR3 DNA is TGTGCCAGCAGTTACTCGAGCTGGGGAACTAATGAAAAACTGTTTTTT. It codes for CASSYSSWGTNEKLFF.

The chain joins TRBV5-1 to TRBJ2-7, with 8 bases fitting TRBD2. CDR3 length: 16 amino acids. After removal of 1 base from V and 6 bases from J, the junction contained 12 bases not matched to a gene. Per germline, CDR1 SGHRS and CDR2 YFSETQ. DNA for the CDR3: TGCGCCAGCAGCTTGAGCGTACGGGAGGGCCCCCGCGAGCAGTACTTC. Translated: CASSLSVREGPREQYF.

V and J are TRBV5-5 and TRBJ1-2, with D hard to call. This CDR3 comprises 13 residues. V was trimmed by 6 bases and J by 1 base, leaving 10 bases between them. The germline CDR1 and CDR2 sequences are SGHKS and YYEKEE (reference sequence). The CDR3 here is CASTQNLNYGYTF. The CDR3 DNA reads TGTGCCAGCACCCAGAATCTTAACTATGGCTACACCTTC.

This clonotype has only a few counts. The V call is TRBV10-3, the J call TRBJ2-7, with TRBD2 matching 11 bases. Germline V CDR1 and CDR2: ENHRY, SYGVKD. J was trimmed by 5 bases and V by 1 base; bases with no gene match: 7. The CDR3 covers 16 residues. Written as DNA, the CDR3 is TGTGCCATCAGTGAGTTGGTTACTAGCGGGAGTCACGAGCAGTACTTC. Translation: CAISELVTSGSHEQYF.

This clonotype was counted at least ten times. This chain joins TRBV12-3 or TRBV12-4 and TRBJ2-1; 8 bases agree with TRBD1. J was trimmed by 0 bases and V by 5 bases; bases with no gene match: 3. The CDR3 length is 15 residues. The CDR3 loop reads CASSRTGLSYNEQFF. CDR3 coding DNA: TGTGCCAGCAGTCGGACAGGGCTCTCCTACAATGAGCAGTTCTTC.

The genes are TRBV5-6 and TRBJ2-5; 10 bases map to TRBD1. Germline V gene lookup returns CDR1 SGHDT and CDR2 YYEEEE. Trimming took 7 bases from V and 3 from J; bases not matched to a gene: 6. This CDR3 spans 14 amino acids. The CDR3 loop reads CASEGQGLEETQYF. CDR3 DNA: TGTGCCAGCGAGGGACAGGGGCTGGAAGAGACCCAGTACTTC.

V is TRBV29-1 and J is TRBJ1-2; 9 bases are a match to TRBD1. The length of the CDR3 is 14 residues. J was trimmed by 2 bases and V by 6 bases; bases with no gene match: 7. Germline assignment: CDR1 SQVTM and CDR2 ANQGSEA. CDR3 sequence: CSVEHRGLNYGYTF. The CDR3 DNA reads TGCAGCGTCGAACACAGGGGGCTCAACTATGGCTACACCTTC.

This clonotype was seen a few times. The V gene is TRBV7-6, the J gene TRBJ1-5; 7 bases match TRBD1. This CDR3 contains 14 residues. The V and J ends lost 2 bases and 6 bases, in that order; junction bases with no gene match: 4. Germline CDR1 and CDR2: SGHVS and FNYEAQ. CDR3 protein: CASSLSEGAQPQHF. In DNA form, the CDR3 reads TGTGCCAGCAGCTTAAGTGAGGGGGCTCAGCCCCAGCATTTT.

At least ten counts were recorded for this clonotype. The CDR3 DNA sequence: TGTGCCAGCAGCAGACAGGGGGGGGCCAATCAGCCCCAGCATTTT. Protein product: CASSRQGGANQPQHF. The chain couples TRBV12-3 or TRBV12-4 to TRBJ1-5, with TRBD1 matching 9 bases. The CDR3 runs to 15 residues. The V segment lost 6 bases and the J segment 3 bases; nucleotides outside the gene matches: 6.

This clonotype was seen a handful of times. The chain uses TRBV12-3 or TRBV12-4 and TRBJ2-1; 7 nucleotides agree with TRBD1. After removal of 4 bases from V and 3 bases from J, the junction contained 6 bases not matched to a gene. The CDR3 covers 15 residues. The CDR3 sequence: CASSSTGIDYNEQFF. The CDR3 DNA follows: TGTGCCAGCAGTTCGACAGGGATTGACTACAATGAGCAGTTCTTC.

Many counts were recorded for this clonotype. The chain recombines TRBV12-3 or TRBV12-4 with TRBJ2-2; D gene uncertain. This CDR3 is built from 15 residues. The ends were cut back, 6 bases at V and 4 bases at J, with 15 bases in the middle. The CDR3 DNA follows: TGTGCCAGCAGCGATCTGGGCTGGTCCACCGGGGAGCTGTTTTTT. Translated, it gives CASSDLGWSTGELFF.

In its sample, this clonotype was seen many times. The gene calls are TRBV10-3 and TRBJ2-5; D not certain. This CDR3 has 13 residues. In germline, CDR1 is ENHRY, CDR2 SYGVKD. V lost 3 bases and J lost 4, with 9 bases in between. The CDR3 spells CAISESSRETQYF. The CDR3 bases are TGTGCCATCAGTGAATCCAGCAGAGAGACCCAGTACTTC.

This clonotype occurred many times. The chain recombines TRBV12-3 or TRBV12-4 with TRBJ2-7; D remains ambiguous. V lost 6 bases to trimming and J lost 3 bases, with 9 bases between them. This CDR3 is 12 amino acids long. The CDR3, as DNA: TGTGCCAGCAGCTATAAGAACTACGAGCAGTACTTC. Translated, it gives CASSYKNYEQYF.

CDR3 nucleotide sequence: TGTGCCAGCTCACCCCAAGGGAGATATGGCTACACCTTC. It specifies CASSPQGRYGYTF. V gene TRBV18 combines with J gene TRBJ1-2; no definite D call. The CDR3 consists of 13 residues. Germline-derived CDR1 and CDR2 are KGHSH and LQKENI. With 3 bases removed from V and 5 bases from J, the gap between germline ends came to 10 bases.

The chain combines TRBV7-7 with TRBJ1-6; D remains unclear. CDR1 and CDR2 (germline): SSHAT, FNYEAQ (reference sequence). Between the trimmed V and J ends, which lost 5 bases and 5 bases, there was a span of 7 bases. The CDR3 contains 13 residues. The CDR3 loop reads CASSATNNSPLHF. CDR3 nucleotides: TGTGCCAGCAGCGCCACAAATAATTCACCCCTCCACTTT.

The chain carries TRBV28 and TRBJ2-3; D gene unclear. Germline CDR1 is MDHEN and CDR2 is SYDVKM. Trimming shortened V by 5 bases and J by 2 bases, and 17 bases separated the two germline ends. The CDR3 runs to 16 residues. The CDR3 region has the DNA TGTGCCAGCAGTCCCCTCCCCCCTAGGTCCACAGATACGCAGTATTTT. Translation gives CASSPLPPRSTDTQYF.

This clonotype was seen repeatedly, ten times or more. The chain has TRBV29-1 and TRBJ2-5; TRBD1 is a possible D gene (6 bases). V was trimmed by 0 bases and J by 7 bases, leaving 39 bases between them. The CDR3 contains 22 residues. Germline CDR1 and CDR2: SQVTM and ANQGSEA. As DNA, the CDR3 is TGCAGCGTTGAAGACCACCCTGATCGGGAACAACCGGGACAAAGGGTATTGGGGACCCAGTACTTC. Translation: CSVEDHPDREQPGQRVLGTQYF.

The rearrangement joins TRBV9 to TRBJ1-6; TRBD1 matches 9 bases. V shed 4 bases, J shed 3 bases, and the junction held 8 bases outside the gene matches. This CDR3 comprises 17 residues. Germline V CDR1 and CDR2: SGDLS, YYNGEE. The CDR3 sequence is CASSSRTGENYNSPLHF. The CDR3 DNA reads as TGTGCCAGCAGCTCCCGGACAGGGGAAAACTATAATTCACCCCTCCACTTT.

The genes are TRBV20-1 and TRBJ2-2, with a possible D match to TRBD1 (6 bases). The CDR3 sequence is 13 residues long. Trimming removed 5 bases from V and 4 bases from J, with 11 bases in between. Germline V gives CDR1 DFQATT, CDR2 SNEGSKA (reference sequence). The CDR3, as DNA: TGCAGTGCTGTCCGGACAGCCACCGGGGAGCTGTTTTTT. Encoded protein: CSAVRTATGELFF.

The genes are TRBV3-1 and TRBJ2-1; D is ambiguous. The CDR3 length is 15 residues. Trimming took 1 base from V and 1 from J, leaving 8 bases between them. CDR1 and CDR2 (germline): LGHDT, YNNKEL (reference sequence). CDR3 loop: CASSQAIYSYNEQFF. CDR3 DNA: TGTGCCAGCAGCCAAGCCATATATTCCTACAATGAGCAGTTCTTC.

This clonotype was seen at least ten times. J is TRBJ2-3 and V is TRBV9, with TRBD2 matching over 14 bases. This CDR3 contains 15 residues. V gave up 6 bases and J gave up 6 bases; unmatched junction bases: 6. Germline CDR1 is SGDLS and CDR2 is YYNGEE. The CDR3 DNA reads TGTGCCAGCACCGGGACTAGCGGGAGTTTGGATACGCAGTATTTT. The encoded protein is CASTGTSGSLDTQYF.

The table lists this clonotype with many counts. CDR3 in amino acids: CSARVRGKPQETQYF. The DNA for the CDR3 is TGCAGTGCTAGAGTGCGGGGAAAGCCTCAAGAGACCCAGTACTTC. V gene TRBV20-1 combines with J gene TRBJ2-5, with D possibly matching TRBD2 (6 bases). There are 15 residues in the CDR3. The V and J ends lost 1 base and 2 bases respectively, with 14 bases between them. Germline lookup yields CDR1 DFQATT and CDR2 SNEGSKA (reference sequence).